This TCR beta chain was captured in a study of blood T cells in healthy people across ages. For the second PCR, which ran for about 7 to 12 cycles, a sample-barcoded 5' primer and a J-beta primer mix were used. Each cDNA molecule was tagged by a template-switch adaptor that had 12 random nucleotides. Each CDR3 protein is one row after TCRdb ran MiXCR on the 5' RACE reads. The sample consists of some 1,800,000 distinct CDR3 sequences, about 39% of them appearing once. Every donor provided 9.5 to 10 milliliters of peripheral blood. Notes on this clonotype: A clone one base away is much larger, so this may be a read error.

This CDR3 comprises 13 residues. Per the germline V gene, CDR1 is LGHNA and CDR2 is YSLEER. This clonotype originated in a human donor in good health. The sample consisted of blood. The chain links TRBV4-3 to TRBJ2-4; D possibly corresponds to TRBD2 (6 bases). The CDR3 DNA follows: TGCGTCAGCAGCCGATTTGGGGAGGACATTCAGTACTTC. Residues: CVSSRFGEDIQYF.